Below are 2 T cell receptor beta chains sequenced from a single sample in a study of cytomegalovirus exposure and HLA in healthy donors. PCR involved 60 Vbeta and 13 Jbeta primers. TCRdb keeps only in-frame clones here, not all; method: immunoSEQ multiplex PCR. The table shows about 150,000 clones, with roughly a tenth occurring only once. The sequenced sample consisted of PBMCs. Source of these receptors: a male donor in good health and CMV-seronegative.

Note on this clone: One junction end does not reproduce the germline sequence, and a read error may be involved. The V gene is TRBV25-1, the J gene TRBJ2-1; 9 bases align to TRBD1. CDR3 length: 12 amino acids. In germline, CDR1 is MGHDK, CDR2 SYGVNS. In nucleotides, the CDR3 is TGTGCCAGCGCCACGTATGGGACAGGGCCAGTCTTC. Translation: CASATYGTGPVF. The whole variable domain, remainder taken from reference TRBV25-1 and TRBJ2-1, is EADIYQTPRYLVIGTGKKITLECSQTMGHDKMYWYQQDPGMELHLIHYSYGVNSTEKGDLSSESTVSRIRTEHFPLTLESARPSHTSQYLCASATYGTGPVFGPGTRLTVL.

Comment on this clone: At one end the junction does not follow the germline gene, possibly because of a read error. The CDR3: CDSSLAPVGPNYGYTF. The CDR3 bases are TGTGACAGCAGCTTAGCTCCCGTGGGCCCTAACTATGGCTACACCTTC. V is TRBV7-9 and J is TRBJ1-2; no clear D gene. From germline, CDR1 is SEHNR and CDR2 FQNEAQ (reference sequence). The CDR3 contains 16 residues. The whole variable domain, filled in from reference TRBV7-9 and TRBJ1-2, reads DTGVSQNPRHKITKRGQNVTFRCDPISEHNRLYWYRQTLGQGPEFLTYFQNEAQLEKSRLLSDRFSAERPKGSFSTLEIQRTEQGDSAMYLCDSSLAPVGPNYGYTFGSGTRLTVV.